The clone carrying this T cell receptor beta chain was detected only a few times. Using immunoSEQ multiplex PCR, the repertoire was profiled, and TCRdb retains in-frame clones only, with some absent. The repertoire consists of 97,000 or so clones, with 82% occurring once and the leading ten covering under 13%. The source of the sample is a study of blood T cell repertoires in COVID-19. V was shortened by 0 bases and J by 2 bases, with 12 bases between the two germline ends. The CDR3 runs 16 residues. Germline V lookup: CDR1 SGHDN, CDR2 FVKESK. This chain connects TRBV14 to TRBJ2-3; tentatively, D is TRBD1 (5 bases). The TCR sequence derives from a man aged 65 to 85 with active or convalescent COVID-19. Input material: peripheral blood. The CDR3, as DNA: TGTGCCAGCAGCCAAGATCGACAGTACAACACAGATACGCAGTATTTT. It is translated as CASSQDRQYNTDTQYF. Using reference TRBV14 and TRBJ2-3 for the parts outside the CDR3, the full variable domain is EAGVTQFPSHSVIEKGQTVTLRCDPISGHDNLYWYRRVMGKEIKFLLHFVKESKQDESGMPNNRFLAERTGGTYSTLKVQPAELEDSGVYFCASSQDRQYNTDTQYFGPGTRLTVL.